The rows below give T cell receptor beta chains drawn from one sample of a study of blood T cell repertoires in COVID-19. Sequenced by immunoSEQ multiplex PCR; TCRdb stores in-frame clones only, minus some. This sample carries about 200,000 clones, approximately 81% of them seen once, and the ten largest clones take around 5.2%. Sequencing was done on a sample of peripheral blood. These receptors all stem from a woman over 75 with acute or convalescent COVID-19. The CDR3 runs from the conserved cysteine through the conserved F or W. The D gene is left open where the match is weak. Not every row has a clone size; where given, it reads once, few, many or a size class.

J	D	size	length	V	CDR3	DNA
TRBJ2-1	.	.	14	TRBV11-3	CASSRGEGDNEQFF	TGTGCCAGCAGCAGGGGGGAGGGTGACAATGAGCAGTTCTTC
TRBJ1-3	TRBD1	.	16	TRBV9	CASSGQGATSGNTIYF	TGTGCCAGCAGCGGACAGGGGGCTACCTCTGGAAACACCATATATTTT
TRBJ2-1	.	.	15	TRBV6-2/TRBV6-3	CASSSSGAGYNEQFF	.
TRBJ2-3	.	.	14	TRBV7-3	CASSYSGGTDTQYF	TGTGCCAGCAGTTATAGCGGTGGCACAGATACGCAGTATTTT
TRBJ2-3	TRBD2	.	18	TRBV7-3	CASSLTSGLAGGPNTQYF	TGTGCCAGCAGCTTAACGTCGGGATTAGCGGGAGGGCCAAATACGCAGTATTTT
TRBJ2-7	TRBD1	.	14	TRBV3-1/TRBV3-2	CASSSQGIGYEQYF	TGTGCCAGCAGCTCACAGGGGATCGGTTACGAGCAGTACTTC
TRBJ2-6	.	.	15	TRBV6-6	CASRREGAGANVLTF	TGTGCCAGCAGAAGGGAGGGGGCTGGGGCCAACGTCCTGACTTTC
TRBJ1-1	.	once	11	TRBV7-8	CASSSYTEAFF	TGTGCCAGCAGCTCCTACACTGAAGCTTTCTTT
TRBJ2-5	TRBD2	once	14	TRBV5-4	CASTREGLGETQYF	TGTGCCAGCACCAGGGAGGGATTAGGAGAGACCCAGTACTTC
TRBJ1-5	.	few	15	TRBV28	CASSLVAGLGQPQHF	TGTGCCAGCAGTTTGGTAGCAGGGTTGGGTCAGCCCCAGCATTTT
TRBJ1-2	.	.	14	TRBV4-1	CASSQDRRAGGYTF	TGCGCCAGCAGCCAAGATCGTCGAGCCGGGGGCTACACCTTC
TRBJ1-6	.	few	16	TRBV5-1	CASSPGGSNYNSPLHF	TGCGCCAGCAGCCCGGGGGGCAGCAACTATAATTCACCCCTCCACTTT
TRBJ1-3	TRBD1	.	15	TRBV28	CASSSRGGTGNTIYF	TGTGCCAGCAGTTCCAGAGGGGGCACCGGAAACACCATATATTTT
TRBJ2-7	.	.	12	TRBV27	CASRTDRYEQHF	TGTGCCAGCAGGACCGACAGATACGAGCAACACTTC
TRBJ2-2	.	.	15	TRBV18	CASSPMRADTGELFF	TGTGCCAGCTCACCAATGAGGGCAGACACCGGGGAGCTGTTTTTT
TRBJ2-7	TRBD1	.	14	TRBV7-2	CASKQDRGTYEQYF	TGTGCCAGCAAACAAGACAGGGGTACCTACGAGCAGTACTTC
TRBJ2-7	TRBD1	.	13	TRBV9	CASSVGQEYEQYF	TGTGCCAGCAGCGTTGGACAGGAGTACGAGCAGTACTTC
TRBJ1-1	TRBD1	.	14	TRBV6-5	CASSNRGLDTEAFF	TGTGCCAGCAGTAACAGGGGGCTGGACACTGAAGCTTTCTTT
TRBJ2-7	.	.	16	TRBV5-1	CASRATPAVLSNEQYF	TGCGCCAGCAGAGCAACCCCGGCGGTCCTGTCGAACGAGCAGTACTTC
TRBJ1-1	.	.	13	TRBV27	CASRRGVQTEAFF	TGTGCCAGCAGGAGAGGTGTTCAAACTGAAGCTTTCTTT
TRBJ1-2	TRBD1	.	17	TRBV5-8	CASSPVGPGTGGSGYTF	TGTGCCAGCAGCCCCGTCGGACCCGGGACAGGGGGCTCTGGCTACACCTTC
TRBJ2-2	TRBD2	.	15	TRBV7-2	CASSSIAGLTGELFF	TGTGCCAGCAGCTCAATAGCGGGACTTACCGGGGAGCTGTTTTTT
TRBJ1-5	TRBD1	.	16	TRBV28	CASSPAGQAINQPQHF	TGTGCCAGCAGTCCAGCGGGACAGGCGATTAATCAGCCCCAGCATTTT
TRBJ2-3	.	.	15	TRBV15	CATSREIQLTDTQYF	TGTGCCACCAGCAGAGAGATACAGCTCACAGATACGCAGTATTTT
TRBJ1-2	.	once	18	TRBV11-3	CASSLRWDYPDHNYGYTF	TGTGCCAGCAGCTTAAGGTGGGACTATCCTGACCATAACTATGGCTACACCTTC
TRBJ1-1	TRBD1	.	15	TRBV19	CASSIATGDTTEAFF	TGTGCCAGTAGTATAGCGACAGGGGATACCACTGAAGCTTTCTTT